This note documents a single T cell receptor beta chain sequence. This specimen comes from a study of shared clonotypes between healthy human individuals. The repertoire was sequenced with immunoSEQ multiplex PCR; TCRdb's copy has only in-frame clones and lacks some. The sample contains about 1.5 million clones, approximately 98% of which appear only once. The CDR3 spans 15 residues. In germline, CDR1 is KGHSH, CDR2 LQKENI. Trimming shortened V by 5 bases and J by 0 bases, and 10 bases separated the two germline ends. The sequence derives from a young man in good health. The specimen was naive CD4+ T cells sorted from blood. The subset: CD45RA+ positively selected. This sequence joins TRBV18 and TRBJ2-2; maybe TRBD1 (6 bases). The CDR3 loop reads CASSSGATNTGELFF. CDR3 DNA sequence: TGTGCCAGCTCATCAGGGGCCACGAACACCGGGGAGCTGTTTTTT.